The following is a TCR beta chain sequence with its context. The data stem from a study of T cell responses to AZD1222 COVID-19 vaccine. The table came from immunoSEQ multiplex PCR; TCRdb's copy has only in-frame clones and leaves some out. This sample has approximately 120,000 clones, with about 90% found just once. Trimming at V came to 1 base and at J to 4 bases, leaving 3 bases not matched to a gene. Germline V lookup: CDR1 MNHEY, CDR2 SVGAGI. This CDR3 is 14 amino acids long. The sequenced sample was peripheral blood, obtained on day 0 of AZD1222 vaccination. This sequence originates from an adult in good health. This sequence joins TRBV6-5 and TRBJ1-1, with 7 bases fitting TRBD1. CDR3 sequence: CASSYFNRGTEAFF. CDR3 coding DNA: TGTGCCAGCAGTTACTTTAACAGGGGCACTGAAGCTTTCTTT.